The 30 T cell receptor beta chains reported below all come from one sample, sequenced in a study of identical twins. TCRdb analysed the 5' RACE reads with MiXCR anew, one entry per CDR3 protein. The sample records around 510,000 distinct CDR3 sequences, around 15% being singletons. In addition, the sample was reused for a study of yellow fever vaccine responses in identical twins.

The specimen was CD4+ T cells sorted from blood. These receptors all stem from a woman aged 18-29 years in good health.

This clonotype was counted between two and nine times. The CDR3 region has the DNA TGTGCCAGCAGTTACTCGAGTGGGAGGGGTATGTACGAGCAGTACTTC. Protein: CASSYSSGRGMYEQYF. The rearrangement links TRBV6-5 to TRBJ2-7; 7 bases agree with TRBD2. Trimming removed 0 bases from V and 4 bases from J; junction bases left unmatched: 9. The CDR3 contains 16 residues. Germline CDR1 MNHEY, CDR2 SVGAGI.

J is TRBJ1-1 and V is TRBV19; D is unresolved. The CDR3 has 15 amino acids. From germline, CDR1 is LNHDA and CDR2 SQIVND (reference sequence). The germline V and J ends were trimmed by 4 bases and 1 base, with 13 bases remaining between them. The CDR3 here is CASSTPGRKNTEAFF. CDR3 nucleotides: TGTGCCAGTAGTACGCCCGGGAGGAAGAACACTGAAGCTTTCTTT.

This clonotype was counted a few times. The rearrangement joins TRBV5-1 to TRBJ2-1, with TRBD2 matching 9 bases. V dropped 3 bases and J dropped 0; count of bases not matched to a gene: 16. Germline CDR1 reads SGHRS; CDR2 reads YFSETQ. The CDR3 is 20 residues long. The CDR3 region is CASSWTGKTSGWSSYNEQFF. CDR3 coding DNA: TGCGCCAGCAGCTGGACGGGAAAAACTAGCGGGTGGAGCTCCTACAATGAGCAGTTCTTC. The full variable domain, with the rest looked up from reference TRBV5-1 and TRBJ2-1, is KAGVTQTPRYLIKTRGQQVTLSCSPISGHRSVSWYQQTPGQGLQFLFEYFSETQRNKGNFPGRFSGRQFSNSRSEMNVSTLELGDSALYLCASSWTGKTSGWSSYNEQFFGPGTRLTVL.

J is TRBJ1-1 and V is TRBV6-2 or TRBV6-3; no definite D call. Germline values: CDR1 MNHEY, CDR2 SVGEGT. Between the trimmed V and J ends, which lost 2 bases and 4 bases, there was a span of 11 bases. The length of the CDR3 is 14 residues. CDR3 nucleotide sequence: TGTGCCAGCAGTTACGAACTAGGTTTCACTGAAGCTTTCTTT. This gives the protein CASSYELGFTEAFF.

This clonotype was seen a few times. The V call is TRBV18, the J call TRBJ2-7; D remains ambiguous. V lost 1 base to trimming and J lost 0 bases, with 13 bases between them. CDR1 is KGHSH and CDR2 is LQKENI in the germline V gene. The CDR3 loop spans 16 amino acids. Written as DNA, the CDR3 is TGTGCCAGCTCACCACGGATAGTCGGTAGCTCCTACGAGCAGTACTTC. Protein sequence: CASSPRIVGSSYEQYF. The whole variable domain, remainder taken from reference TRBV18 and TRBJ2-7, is NAGVMQNPRHLVRRRGQEARLRCSPMKGHSHVYWYRQLPEEGLKFMVYLQKENIIDESGMPKERFSAEFPKEGPSILRIQQVVRGDSAAYFCASSPRIVGSSYEQYFGPGTRLTVT.

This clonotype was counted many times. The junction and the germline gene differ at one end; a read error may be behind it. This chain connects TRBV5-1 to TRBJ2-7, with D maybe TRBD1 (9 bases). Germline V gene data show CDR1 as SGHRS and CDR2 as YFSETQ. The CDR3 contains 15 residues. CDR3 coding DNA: TGTGCCAGCAGTTTAGCGGGACAGGGATCCTACGAGCAGTACTTC. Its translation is CASSLAGQGSYEQYF.

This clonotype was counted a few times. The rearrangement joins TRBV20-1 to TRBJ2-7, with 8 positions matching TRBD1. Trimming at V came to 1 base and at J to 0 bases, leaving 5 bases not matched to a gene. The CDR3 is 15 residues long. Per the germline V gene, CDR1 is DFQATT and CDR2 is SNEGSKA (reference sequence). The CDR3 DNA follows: TGCAGTGCTAGAGTTACCGGGACAGGCTCCTACGAGCAGTACTTC. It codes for CSARVTGTGSYEQYF.

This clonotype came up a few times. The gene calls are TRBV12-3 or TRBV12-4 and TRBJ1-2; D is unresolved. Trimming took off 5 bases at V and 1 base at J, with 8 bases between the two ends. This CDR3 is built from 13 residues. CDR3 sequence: CASSPPLNYGYTF. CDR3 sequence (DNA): TGTGCCAGCAGTCCGCCACTTAACTATGGCTACACCTTC.

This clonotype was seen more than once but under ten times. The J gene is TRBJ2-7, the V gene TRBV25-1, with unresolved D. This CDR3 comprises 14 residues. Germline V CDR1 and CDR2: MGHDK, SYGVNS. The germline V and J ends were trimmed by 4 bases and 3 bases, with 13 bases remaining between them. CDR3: CASSVIDRSYEQYF. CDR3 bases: TGTGCCAGCAGTGTTATCGACCGCAGCTACGAGCAGTACTTC.

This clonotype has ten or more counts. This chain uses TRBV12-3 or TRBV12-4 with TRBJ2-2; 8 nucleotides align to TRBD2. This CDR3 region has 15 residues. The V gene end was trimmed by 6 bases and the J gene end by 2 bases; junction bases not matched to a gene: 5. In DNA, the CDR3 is TGTGCCAGCAGCCCCCGGACTAGCAACACCGGGGAGCTGTTTTTT. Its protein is CASSPRTSNTGELFF.

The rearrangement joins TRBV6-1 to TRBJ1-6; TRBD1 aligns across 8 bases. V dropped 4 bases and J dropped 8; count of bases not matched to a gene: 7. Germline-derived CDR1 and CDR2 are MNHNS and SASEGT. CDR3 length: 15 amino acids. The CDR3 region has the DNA TGTGCCAGCAGTGGGGGGACAGGCCCGCATTCACCCCTCCACTTT. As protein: CASSGGTGPHSPLHF.

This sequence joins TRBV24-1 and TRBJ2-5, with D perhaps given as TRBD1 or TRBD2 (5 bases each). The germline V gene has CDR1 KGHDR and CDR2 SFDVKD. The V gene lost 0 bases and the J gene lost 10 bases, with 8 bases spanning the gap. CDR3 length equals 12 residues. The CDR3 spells CATSDLLGVQYF. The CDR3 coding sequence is TGTGCCACCAGTGATTTGTTGGGGGTCCAGTACTTC.

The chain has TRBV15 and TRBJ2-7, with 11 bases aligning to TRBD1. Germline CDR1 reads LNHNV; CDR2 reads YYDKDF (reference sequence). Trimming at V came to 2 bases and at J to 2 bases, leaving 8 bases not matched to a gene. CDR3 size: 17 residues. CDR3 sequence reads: CATSRMFPGQGAYEQYF. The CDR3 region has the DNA TGTGCCACCAGCAGAATGTTTCCGGGACAGGGGGCCTACGAGCAGTACTTC. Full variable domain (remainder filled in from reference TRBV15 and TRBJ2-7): DAMVIQNPRYQVTQFGKPVTLSCSQTLNHNVMYWYQQKSSQAPKLLFHYYDKDFNNEADTPDNFQSRRPNTSFCFLDIRSPGLGDTAMYLCATSRMFPGQGAYEQYFGPGTRLTVT.

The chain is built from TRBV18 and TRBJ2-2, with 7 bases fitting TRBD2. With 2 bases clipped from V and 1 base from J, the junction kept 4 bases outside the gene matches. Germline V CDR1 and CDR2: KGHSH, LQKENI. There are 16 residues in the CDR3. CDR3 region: CASSPTSVQNTGELFF. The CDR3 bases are TGTGCCAGCTCACCAACTAGCGTCCAGAACACCGGGGAGCTGTTTTTT.

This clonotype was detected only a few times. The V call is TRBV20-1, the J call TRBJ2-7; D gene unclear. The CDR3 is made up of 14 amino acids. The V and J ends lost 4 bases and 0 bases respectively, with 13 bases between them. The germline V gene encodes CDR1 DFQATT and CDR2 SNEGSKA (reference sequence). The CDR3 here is CSATRGLSSYEQYF. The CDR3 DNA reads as TGCAGTGCTACCCGAGGCCTAAGCTCCTACGAGCAGTACTTC.

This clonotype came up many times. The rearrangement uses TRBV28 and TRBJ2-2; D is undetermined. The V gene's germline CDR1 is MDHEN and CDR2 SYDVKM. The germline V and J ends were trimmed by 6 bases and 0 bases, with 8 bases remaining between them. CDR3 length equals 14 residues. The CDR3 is CASRTYANTGELFF. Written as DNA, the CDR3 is TGTGCCAGCAGGACATACGCGAACACCGGGGAGCTGTTTTTT.

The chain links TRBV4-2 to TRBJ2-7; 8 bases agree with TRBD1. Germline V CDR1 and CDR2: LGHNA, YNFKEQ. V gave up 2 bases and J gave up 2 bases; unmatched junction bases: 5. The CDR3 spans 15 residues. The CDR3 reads CASSQPGQETYEQYF. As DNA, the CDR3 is TGTGCCAGCAGCCAACCGGGACAGGAAACCTACGAGCAGTACTTC.

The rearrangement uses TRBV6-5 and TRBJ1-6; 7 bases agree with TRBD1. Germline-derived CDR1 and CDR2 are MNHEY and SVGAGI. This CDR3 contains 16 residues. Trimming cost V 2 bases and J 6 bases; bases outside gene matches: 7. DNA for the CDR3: TGTGCCAGCAGTTACCTGCCGGGACAGCTTAATTCACCCCTCCACTTT. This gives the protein CASSYLPGQLNSPLHF.

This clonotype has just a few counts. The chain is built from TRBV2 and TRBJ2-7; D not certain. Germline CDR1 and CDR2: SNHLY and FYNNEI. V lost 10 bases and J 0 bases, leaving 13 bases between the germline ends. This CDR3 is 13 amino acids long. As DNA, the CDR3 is TGTGCCACCGATCGGCTTTTCTCCTACGAGCAGTACTTC. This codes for CATDRLFSYEQYF.

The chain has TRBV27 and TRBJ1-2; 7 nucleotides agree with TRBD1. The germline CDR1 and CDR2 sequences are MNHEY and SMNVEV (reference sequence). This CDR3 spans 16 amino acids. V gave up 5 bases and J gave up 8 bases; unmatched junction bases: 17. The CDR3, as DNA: TGTGCCAGCAGTAGGGACAGAACCGATTCGGCAGAGGGCTACACCTTC. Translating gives CASSRDRTDSAEGYTF.

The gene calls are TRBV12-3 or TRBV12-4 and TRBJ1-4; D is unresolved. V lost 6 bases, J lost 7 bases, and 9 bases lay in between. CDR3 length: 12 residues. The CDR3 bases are TGTGCCAGCAGACGCCCAACTGAAAAACTGTTTTTT. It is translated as CASRRPTEKLFF.

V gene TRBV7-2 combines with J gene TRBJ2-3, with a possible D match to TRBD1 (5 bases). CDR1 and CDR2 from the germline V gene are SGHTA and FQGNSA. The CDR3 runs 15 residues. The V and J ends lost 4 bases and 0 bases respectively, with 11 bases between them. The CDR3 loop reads CASSSRQTSTDTQYF. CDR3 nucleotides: TGTGCCAGCAGCTCCCGACAGACTAGCACAGATACGCAGTATTTT.

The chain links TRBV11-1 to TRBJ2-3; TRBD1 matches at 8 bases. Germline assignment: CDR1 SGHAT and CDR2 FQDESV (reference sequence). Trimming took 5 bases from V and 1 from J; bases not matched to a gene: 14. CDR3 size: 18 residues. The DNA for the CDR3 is TGTGCCAGCAGCCCCCGGGGGCGACAGGGGAGCGGCACAGATACGCAGTATTTT. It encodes CASSPRGRQGSGTDTQYF.

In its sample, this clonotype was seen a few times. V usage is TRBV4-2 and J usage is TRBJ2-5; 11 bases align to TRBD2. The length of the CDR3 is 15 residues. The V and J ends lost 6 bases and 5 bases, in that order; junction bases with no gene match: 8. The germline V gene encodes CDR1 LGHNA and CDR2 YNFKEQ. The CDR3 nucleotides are TGTGCCAGCAGACTAGCGGGAGATTTGAGGGAGACCCAGTACTTC. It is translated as CASRLAGDLRETQYF.

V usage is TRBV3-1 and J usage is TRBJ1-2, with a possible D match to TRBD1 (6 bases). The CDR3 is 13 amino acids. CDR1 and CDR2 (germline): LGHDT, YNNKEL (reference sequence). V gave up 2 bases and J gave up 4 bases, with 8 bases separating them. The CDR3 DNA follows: TGTGCCAGCAGCCAAAAACAGGGCTATGGCTACACCTTC. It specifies CASSQKQGYGYTF.

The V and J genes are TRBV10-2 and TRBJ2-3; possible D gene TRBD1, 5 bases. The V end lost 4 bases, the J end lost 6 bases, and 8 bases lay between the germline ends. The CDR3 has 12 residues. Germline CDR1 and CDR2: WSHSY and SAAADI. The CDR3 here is CASSAKGDTQYF. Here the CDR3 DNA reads TGCGCCAGCAGTGCAAAGGGGGATACGCAGTATTTT.

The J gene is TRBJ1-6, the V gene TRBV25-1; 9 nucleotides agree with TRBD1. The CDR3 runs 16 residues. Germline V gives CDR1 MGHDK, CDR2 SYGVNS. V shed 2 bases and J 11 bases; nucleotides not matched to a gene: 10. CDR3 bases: TGTGCCAGCAGTGAAGCCCCCGGGACAGGGATGGCACCCCTCCACTTT. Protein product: CASSEAPGTGMAPLHF.

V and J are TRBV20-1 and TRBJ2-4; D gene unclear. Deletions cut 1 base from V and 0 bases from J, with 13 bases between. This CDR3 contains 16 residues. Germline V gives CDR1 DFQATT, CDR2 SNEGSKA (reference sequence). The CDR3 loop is CSARVRSSLAKNIQYF. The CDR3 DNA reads TGCAGTGCTAGAGTAAGGAGCTCCCTAGCCAAAAACATTCAGTACTTC.

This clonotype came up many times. The CDR3 coding sequence is TGCGCCAGCAGCCAAGGACTGAGCTCCTACGAGCAGTACTTC. Translating gives CASSQGLSSYEQYF. The chain links TRBV4-3 to TRBJ2-7; D not certain. Between the trimmed V and J ends, which lost 1 base and 0 bases, there was a span of 7 bases. Per germline, CDR1 LGHNA and CDR2 YSLEER. This CDR3 is built from 14 residues.

This CDR3 is CASSFFTGNTIYF. The CDR3 DNA follows: TGTGCCAGCAGCTTTTTCACTGGAAACACCATATATTTT. The V and J genes are TRBV7-9 and TRBJ1-3; D unclear. V was trimmed by 3 bases and J by 2 bases, leaving 5 bases between them. The CDR3 runs to 13 residues. Per germline, CDR1 SEHNR and CDR2 FQNEAQ (reference sequence).